These 19 T cell receptor beta chains share one sample of origin, sequenced in a study of blood T cell repertoires in COVID-19. TCRdb keeps only in-frame clones here, not all; method: immunoSEQ multiplex PCR. The table lists 100,000 to 150,000 clones, more than 75% of them singletons. Sequencing input: peripheral blood. These receptors all come from a woman aged 45-60 years with acute or convalescent COVID-19.

This clone has a single count. The chain links TRBV19 to TRBJ2-2; a possible D gene is TRBD1 (6 bases). This CDR3 contains 14 residues. The germline CDR1 and CDR2 sequences are LNHDA and SQIVND (reference sequence). The V end was cut by 2 bases, the J end by 7 bases, with 11 bases between. CDR3: CASSIQGWDGELFF. The CDR3 DNA is TGTGCCAGTAGTATACAGGGGTGGGACGGGGAGCTGTTTTTT.

The V call is TRBV4-1, the J call TRBJ2-3; D remains ambiguous. The CDR3 has 15 amino acids. Trimming stripped 1 base from V and 7 bases from J, with 15 bases between. Per the germline V gene, CDR1 is MGHRA and CDR2 is YSYEKL. The CDR3 protein is CASSQGGLSTNTQYF. In DNA, the CDR3 is TGCGCCAGCAGCCAAGGCGGATTATCAACAAATACGCAGTATTTT.

The chain carries TRBV3-1 (or the pseudogene TRBV3-2) and TRBJ2-7, with D possibly being TRBD1 (5 bases). The CDR3 runs to 16 residues. Trimming cost V 1 base and J 0 bases, with 13 bases left between them. Germline CDR1 LGHDT, CDR2 YNNKEL (reference sequence). The DNA for the CDR3 is TGTGCCAGCAGCCAAGGTCCAGCCAGGGCCTCCTACGAGCAGTACTTC. This codes for CASSQGPARASYEQYF.

This sequence joins TRBV2 and TRBJ1-2; 8 nucleotides match TRBD1. The V and J ends lost 0 bases and 6 bases, in that order; junction bases with no gene match: 0. The CDR3 totals 13 residues. CDR1 is SNHLY and CDR2 is FYNNEI in the germline V gene. The CDR3 region has the DNA TGTGCCAGCAGTGAAGCGACAGGGGATGGCTACACCTTC. Protein: CASSEATGDGYTF.

This sequence joins TRBV11-3 and TRBJ1-1, with D possibly matching TRBD1 (6 bases). Between the trimmed V and J ends, which lost 2 bases and 5 bases, there was a span of 12 bases. The V gene's germline CDR1 is SGHNT and CDR2 YENEEA. The CDR3 is made up of 14 amino acids. CDR3 amino acids: CASSLLQGGTEAFF. CDR3 DNA sequence: TGTGCCAGCAGCTTACTACAGGGTGGAACTGAAGCTTTCTTT.

The chain is built from TRBV4-2 and TRBJ1-3; D is ambiguous. V was cut by 0 bases and J by 0 bases, with 12 bases left in between. Germline CDR1 is LGHNA and CDR2 is YNFKEQ. The CDR3 spans 17 residues. CDR3 sequence (DNA): TGTGCCAGCAGCCAAGACGGGTTGTACGTCTCTGGAAACACCATATATTTT. Translation: CASSQDGLYVSGNTIYF.

This clone was seen a handful of times. This chain connects TRBV6-5 to TRBJ2-2; D unclear. Trimming stripped 0 bases from V and 6 bases from J, with 8 bases between. The CDR3 runs 14 residues. Per germline, CDR1 MNHEY and CDR2 SVGAGI. DNA of the CDR3: TGTGCCAGCAGTTACTCGAGCCGCCCCGGGGAGCTGTTTTTT. It specifies CASSYSSRPGELFF.

V gene TRBV6-6 combines with J gene TRBJ1-5; 12 nucleotides align to TRBD1. V gave up 8 bases and J gave up 4 bases; unmatched junction bases: 9. The CDR3 loop spans 16 amino acids. Germline-derived CDR1 and CDR2 are MNHNY and SVGAGI (reference sequence). CDR3 region: CASAPGQGAGNQPQHF. In nucleotides, the CDR3 is TGTGCCAGCGCTCCGGGACAGGGGGCTGGGAATCAGCCCCAGCATTTT.

This chain joins TRBV18 and TRBJ2-7, with TRBD1 identical over 7 bases. From germline, CDR1 is KGHSH and CDR2 LQKENI. This CDR3 has 16 amino acids. Trimming at V came to 1 base and at J to 0 bases, leaving 6 bases not matched to a gene. The CDR3: CASSPRYRGDSYEQYF. CDR3 sequence (DNA): TGTGCCAGCTCACCACGGTACAGGGGCGACTCCTACGAGCAGTACTTC. Full variable domain (remainder filled in from reference TRBV18 and TRBJ2-7): NAGVMQNPRHLVRRRGQEARLRCSPMKGHSHVYWYRQLPEEGLKFMVYLQKENIIDESGMPKERFSAEFPKEGPSILRIQQVVRGDSAAYFCASSPRYRGDSYEQYFGPGTRLTVT.

CDR3 DNA sequence: TGTGCCAGCAGTGAAGCGGCTAGCGCGTACAATGAGCAGTTCTTC. Amino acids: CASSEAASAYNEQFF. The rearrangement links TRBV2 to TRBJ2-1; D is possibly TRBD2 (6 bases). The V end lost 0 bases, the J end lost 4 bases, and 10 bases lay between the germline ends. This CDR3 region has 15 residues. Germline loops: CDR1 SNHLY, CDR2 FYNNEI.

This sequence joins TRBV27 and TRBJ2-6; TRBD1 matches at 7 bases. CDR1 and CDR2 (germline): MNHEY, SMNVEV (reference sequence). The CDR3 runs to 18 residues. Trimming took 4 bases from V and 0 from J; bases not matched to a gene: 9. CDR3 in DNA: TGTGCCAGCAGTTCCCCATCCGGGACAGTCTCTGGGGCCAACGTCCTGACTTTC. Its protein product is CASSSPSGTVSGANVLTF. The variable domain in full, with the rest retrieved from reference TRBV27 and TRBJ2-6, is EAQVTQNPRYLITVTGKKLTVTCSQNMNHEYMSWYRQDPGLGLRQIYYSMNVEVTDKGDVPEGYKVSRKEKRNFPLILESPSPNQTSLYFCASSSPSGTVSGANVLTFGAGSRLTVL.

This clone was seen a handful of times. The chain couples TRBV5-1 to TRBJ1-3; D might be TRBD1 (6 bases). CDR1 and CDR2 (germline): SGHRS, YFSETQ. The CDR3 totals 13 residues. The V end was cut by 4 bases, the J end by 7 bases, with 12 bases between. The CDR3 DNA reads as TGCGCCAGCAGCCTAGGGGGGGAGAACACCATATATTTT. As protein: CASSLGGENTIYF.

The table lists this clone with a few counts. The chain has TRBV4-1 and TRBJ1-6; D call uncertain. This CDR3 is 14 amino acids long. Per the germline V gene, CDR1 is MGHRA and CDR2 is YSYEKL. V was pared by 2 bases and J by 10 bases, with 12 bases between. The CDR3 coding sequence is TGCGCCAGCAGCCAACTCCAACTAGGGTCACCCCTCCACTTT. This encodes CASSQLQLGSPLHF.

V and J are TRBV11-2 and TRBJ2-1; D perhaps matches TRBD1 (5 bases). Germline V gene data show CDR1 as SGHAT and CDR2 as FQNNGV. The CDR3 contains 15 residues. V was trimmed by 2 bases and J by 6 bases, leaving 14 bases between them. Here the CDR3 reads CASSLFDSQGNEQFF. The CDR3 nucleotides read TGTGCCAGCAGCTTATTCGACTCCCAGGGCAATGAGCAGTTCTTC.

The chain recombines TRBV7-2 with TRBJ2-1, with 8 bases fitting TRBD1. Germline V CDR1 and CDR2: SGHTA, FQGNSA. This CDR3 comprises 13 residues. Trimming took 5 bases from V and 9 from J; bases not matched to a gene: 6. CDR3 protein: CASSPDRASEQFF. The CDR3, as DNA: TGTGCCAGCAGCCCGGACAGGGCGAGTGAGCAGTTCTTC.

The chain recombines TRBV6-5 with TRBJ2-6, with a weak D call TRBD1 (6 bases). In germline, CDR1 is MNHEY, CDR2 SVGAGI. This CDR3 contains 15 residues. Between the trimmed V and J ends, which lost 8 bases and 4 bases, there was a span of 15 bases. For the CDR3, the DNA is TGTGCCAGCCGGACAGCCCTGAGGGGGGCCAACGTCCTGACTTTC. Amino acids: CASRTALRGANVLTF.

J is TRBJ1-3 and V is TRBV3-1 (or the pseudogene TRBV3-2); no reliable D call. From germline, CDR1 is LGHDT and CDR2 YNNKEL (reference sequence). This CDR3 has 14 amino acids. V was cut by 6 bases and J by 2 bases, with 11 bases left in between. CDR3 nucleotide sequence: TGTGCCAGCAGGGCAGCAGGCACTGGAAACACCATATATTTT. Protein: CASRAAGTGNTIYF.

The CDR3 DNA reads as TGTGCCAGCAGCTTAGGGGCGGGAAGTATGGATGGCTACACCTTC. Its protein product is CASSLGAGSMDGYTF. This chain uses TRBV11-2 with TRBJ1-2; no reliable D call. CDR3 length: 15 residues. V lost 1 base and J lost 6, with 15 bases in between. The germline V gene has CDR1 SGHAT and CDR2 FQNNGV.

The chain recombines TRBV7-2 with TRBJ2-7; TRBD1 agrees at 8 bases. This CDR3 contains 15 residues. The V segment lost 5 bases and the J segment 3 bases; nucleotides outside the gene matches: 9. Germline V gene lookup returns CDR1 SGHTA and CDR2 FQGNSA. The CDR3 loop is CASSPGPTGDYEQYF. CDR3 nucleotide sequence: TGTGCCAGCAGCCCCGGGCCGACAGGGGACTACGAGCAGTACTTC.